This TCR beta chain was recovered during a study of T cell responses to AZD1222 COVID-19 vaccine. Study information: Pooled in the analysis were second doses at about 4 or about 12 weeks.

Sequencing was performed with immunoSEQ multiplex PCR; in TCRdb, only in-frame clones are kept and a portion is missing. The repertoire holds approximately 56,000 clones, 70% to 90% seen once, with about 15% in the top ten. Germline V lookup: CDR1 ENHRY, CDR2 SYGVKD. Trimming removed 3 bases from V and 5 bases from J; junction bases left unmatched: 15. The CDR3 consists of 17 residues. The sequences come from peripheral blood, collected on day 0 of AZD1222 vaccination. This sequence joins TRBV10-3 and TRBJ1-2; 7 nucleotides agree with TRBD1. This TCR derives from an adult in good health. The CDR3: CAISDRQGDLSRYGYTF. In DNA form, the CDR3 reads TGTGCCATCAGTGACAGACAGGGAGACCTCTCTAGGTATGGCTACACCTTC.